This TCR beta chain stems from a study of technical replicates of blood from a few donors. There are 17 residues in the CDR3. Looked up from germline, CDR1 is LNHDA and CDR2 is SQIVND (reference sequence). Trimming shortened V by 5 bases and J by 5 bases, and 22 bases separated the two germline ends. Assay: immunoSEQ multiplex PCR; the TCRdb copy retains only in-frame clones and omits some. This sample has some 69,000 clones, with approximately 88% found just once. This sequence joins TRBV19 and TRBJ1-5, with D possibly being TRBD1 (5 bases). This sequence was found in a human donor in good health. Some clones in this sample may be carry-over from other donors' samples. The specimen was PBMCs. The CDR3 sequence is CASSPVGGGLGDQPQHF. Written as DNA, the CDR3 is TGTGCCAGTAGTCCCGTCGGCGGGGGTTTAGGAGATCAGCCCCAGCATTTT.